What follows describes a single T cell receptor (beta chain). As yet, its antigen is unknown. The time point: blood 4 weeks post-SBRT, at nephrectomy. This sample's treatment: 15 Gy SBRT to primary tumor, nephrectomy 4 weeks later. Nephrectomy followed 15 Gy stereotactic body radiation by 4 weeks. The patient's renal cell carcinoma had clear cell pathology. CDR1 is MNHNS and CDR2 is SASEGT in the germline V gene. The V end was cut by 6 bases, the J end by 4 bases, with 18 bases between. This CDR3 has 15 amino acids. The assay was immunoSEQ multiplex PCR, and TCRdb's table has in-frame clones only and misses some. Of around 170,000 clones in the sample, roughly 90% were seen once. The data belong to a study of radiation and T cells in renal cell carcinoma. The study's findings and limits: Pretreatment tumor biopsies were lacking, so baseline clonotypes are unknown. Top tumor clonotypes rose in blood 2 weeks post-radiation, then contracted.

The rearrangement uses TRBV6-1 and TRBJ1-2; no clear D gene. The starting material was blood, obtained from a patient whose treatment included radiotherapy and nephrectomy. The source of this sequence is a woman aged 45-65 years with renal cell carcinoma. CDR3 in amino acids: CASRGTAVIFYGYTF. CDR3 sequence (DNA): TGTGCCAGCAGGGGTACGGCAGTTATATTCTATGGCTACACCTTC.